This entry describes one TCR beta chain. This CDR3 has 16 residues. The germline gives CDR1 MNHNS, CDR2 SASEGT. V was shortened by 1 base and J by 5 bases, with 18 bases between the two germline ends. The data originate from a study of blood T cell repertoires in COVID-19. About the research overall: Spain, Italy and the United States supplied samples that represented acute and convalescent COVID-19. PBMCs, B-cell-depleted T cells, or T cells were the source of the cDNA or gDNA that made up the material.

Authors' methods: The authors estimated nucleated cell counts from reference gene primer amplification. Using immunoSEQ multiplex PCR, the repertoire was profiled, and TCRdb retains in-frame clones only, with some absent. V and J calls and clone size are given by that table; D and trimming were obtained from the DNA. The data hold 270,000 or so clones, with nearly 90% observed a single time. Enrolled during active infection, Seattle patients were then followed longitudinally. The V call is TRBV6-1, the J call TRBJ2-7, with a possible D match to TRBD1 (5 bases). The sequenced material came from peripheral blood. The sequence was collected from a woman in her sixties with COVID-19, enrolled during active disease. DNA for the CDR3: TGTGCCAGCAGTGAAGGAAGATGGGGCTCTGAAGACGAGCAGTACTTC. This encodes CASSEGRWGSEDEQYF.